The 9 T cell receptor beta chains in this list originate from one sample, sequenced in a study of T cell changes during pregnancy in multiple sclerosis. TCRdb's copy holds only in-frame clones and misses some; the assay was immunoSEQ multiplex PCR. The table includes about 49,000 clones, approximately 94% detected once. This specimen consisted of CD8+ T cells from peripheral blood mononuclear cells, obtained before pregnancy. These receptors all come from a female donor with multiple sclerosis, enrolled in a pregnancy study.

The chain has TRBV10-3 and TRBJ2-7, with TRBD1 identical over 9 bases. Germline V gene sequence: CDR1 ENHRY, CDR2 SYGVKD. CDR3 length: 13 amino acids. Germline trimming cut 4 bases from V and 6 bases from J; bases unmatched to any gene: 4. Written as DNA, the CDR3 is TGTGCCATCAGTGGGGACAGGGCGGGCGAGCAGTACTTC. It encodes CAISGDRAGEQYF.

The chain recombines TRBV7-2 with TRBJ2-7; 7 nucleotides align to TRBD1. This CDR3 comprises 15 residues. Trimming cost V 1 base and J 2 bases; bases outside gene matches: 5. Germline CDR1 is SGHTA and CDR2 is FQGNSA. The CDR3 loop is CASSLDTGVTYEQYF. In DNA form, the CDR3 reads TGTGCCAGCAGCTTAGATACAGGGGTTACCTACGAGCAGTACTTC. The full variable domain, its missing parts supplied by reference TRBV7-2 and TRBJ2-7, is GAGVSQSPSNKVTEKGKDVELRCDPISGHTALYWYRQSLGQGLEFLIYFQGNSAPDKSGLPSDRFSAERTGGSVSTLTIQRTQQEDSAVYLCASSLDTGVTYEQYFGPGTRLTVT.

V gene TRBV28 combines with J gene TRBJ2-7; 10 positions agree with TRBD1. The ends lost 3 bases at V and 3 bases at J; junction bases unmatched: 11. Germline V gene lookup returns CDR1 MDHEN and CDR2 SYDVKM. The CDR3 extends over 17 amino acids. The CDR3 DNA reads as TGTGCCAGCAGTTTCAGTGGACAGGGGGATTGGGGCTACGAGCAGTACTTC. Protein: CASSFSGQGDWGYEQYF. The full variable domain, its missing parts supplied by reference TRBV28 and TRBJ2-7, is DVKVTQSSRYLVKRTGEKVFLECVQDMDHENMFWYRQDPGLGLRLIYFSYDVKMKEKGDIPEGYSVSREKKERFSLILESASTNQTSMYLCASSFSGQGDWGYEQYFGPGTRLTVT.

CDR3 amino acids: CASSLSEGQGAYEQYF. CDR3 sequence (DNA): TGTGCCAGCAGCTTATCCGAGGGACAGGGGGCCTACGAGCAGTACTTC. The chain links TRBV7-9 to TRBJ2-7; 11 bases are a match to TRBD1. This CDR3 comprises 16 residues. V was pared by 2 bases and J by 2 bases, with 5 bases of the junction left unmatched. Germline V gene sequence: CDR1 SEHNR, CDR2 FQNEAQ (reference sequence).

The chain employs TRBV27 and TRBJ2-2; 7 nucleotides match TRBD2. The CDR3 contains 15 residues. CDR1 is MNHEY and CDR2 is SMNVEV in the germline V gene (reference sequence). With 3 bases clipped from V and 6 bases from J, the junction kept 7 bases outside the gene matches. Here the CDR3 DNA reads TGTGCCAGCAGTTTTATGGGGGGGGGTGCCGGGGAGCTGTTTTTT. Protein product: CASSFMGGGAGELFF.

This chain uses TRBV6-1 with TRBJ2-5, with D maybe TRBD2 (5 bases). There are 13 residues in the CDR3. The V gene's germline CDR1 is MNHNS and CDR2 SASEGT. Deletions cut 7 bases from V and 2 bases from J, with 11 bases between. In DNA form, the CDR3 reads TGTGCCAGCAAGGGAGTCAGGCAAGAGACCCAGTACTTC. It encodes CASKGVRQETQYF.

The V call is TRBV4-1, the J call TRBJ2-7; D is unclear. The germline V gene encodes CDR1 MGHRA and CDR2 YSYEKL. The CDR3 length is 13 residues. Trimming cost V 2 bases and J 3 bases, with 8 bases left between them. The CDR3 here is CASSQLPFYEQYF. The DNA of the CDR3 is TGCGCCAGCAGCCAACTTCCCTTCTACGAGCAGTACTTC.

This chain links TRBV5-8 with TRBJ2-7; weak D call: TRBD2 (7 bases). V was trimmed by 5 bases and J by 6 bases, leaving 15 bases between them. The CDR3 runs 13 residues. In germline, CDR1 is SGHTS, CDR2 YDEGEE. CDR3 bases: TGTGCCAGCAGAGATTCTGGGGGGGCCGAGCAGTACTTC. Translation: CASRDSGGAEQYF. The full variable domain, completed using reference TRBV5-8 and TRBJ2-7, is EAGVTQSPTHLIKTRGQQATLRCSPISGHTSVYWYQQALGLGLQFLLWYDEGEERNRGNFPPRFSGRQFPNYSSELNVNALELEDSALYLCASRDSGGAEQYFGPGTRLTVT.

In this sample, this clone turned up once. This chain connects TRBV6-1 to TRBJ2-3; a possible D gene is TRBD2 (6 bases). Trimming took off 1 base at V and 0 bases at J, with 8 bases between the two ends. The CDR3 has 15 amino acids. The germline V gene encodes CDR1 MNHNS and CDR2 SASEGT. This CDR3 reads CASSEGGRSTDTQYF. CDR3 coding DNA: TGTGCCAGCAGTGAAGGGGGGAGGAGCACAGATACGCAGTATTTT.